The rows below give T cell receptor beta chains drawn from one sample of a study of CD8+CD57+ T cells in acquired aplastic anemia. TCRdb processed the reads anew with MiXCR; each CDR3 protein has one entry. The table lists more than 95,000 distinct CDR3 sequences, 30% to 45% of them singletons, with over 2% in the top ten. Sequenced: sorted CD4+, CD8+, or CD8+CD57+ T cells (not recorded which) from PBMCs. The receptors originated from a human donor with aplastic anemia. Both conserved end residues are part of each CDR3. Fields, in order: CDR3 DNA, CDR3 protein, D gene, V gene, clone size, J gene. D genes are given only for firm matches. A clone size is listed for some rows: how often the clone was seen (once, few, many), or a class if it is expanded.

cdr3_nt: TGTGCCAGCAGCCGCGGACAGCCCCGATTTGGCTACACCTTC
cdr3_aa: CASSRGQPRFGYTF
d_call: NA
v_call: TRBV7-2
clone_size: NA
j_call: TRBJ1-2

cdr3_nt: TGTGCCAGTAGTATTTTGGGCGGGGGCACTGAAGCTTTCTTT
cdr3_aa: CASSILGGGTEAFF
d_call: NA
v_call: TRBV19
clone_size: many
j_call: TRBJ1-1

cdr3_nt: TGCGCCAGCAGCTTGGAAGGGGGGCGGGACGAGCAGTACTTC
cdr3_aa: CASSLEGGRDEQYF
d_call: NA
v_call: TRBV5-1
clone_size: NA
j_call: TRBJ2-7

cdr3_nt: TGCAGTGCTAGAGATAGCGGGCAAATGGGTTACAATGAGCAGTTCTTC
cdr3_aa: CSARDSGQMGYNEQFF
d_call: TRBD2
v_call: TRBV20-1
clone_size: many
j_call: TRBJ2-1

cdr3_nt: TGTGCCAGCAGTTACTCGGAGCGGGGCACTGAAGCTTTCTTT
cdr3_aa: CASSYSERGTEAFF
d_call: NA
v_call: TRBV6-5
clone_size: NA
j_call: TRBJ1-1

cdr3_nt: TGTGCCAGCAGCCGGAAAAAAACTGAAGCTTTCTTT
cdr3_aa: CASSRKKTEAFF
d_call: NA
v_call: TRBV7-7
clone_size: NA
j_call: TRBJ1-1

cdr3_nt: TGCAGCGTTGCTAGCGGGGTCTCCTACGAGCCGTACTTC
cdr3_aa: CSVASGVSYEPYF
d_call: TRBD2
v_call: TRBV29-1
clone_size: NA
j_call: TRBJ2-7

cdr3_nt: TGTGCCAGCAGTGAACTTATTTTTCCAGGGTGGCATGAAAAACTGTTTTTT
cdr3_aa: CASSELIFPGWHEKLFF
d_call: NA
v_call: TRBV25-1
clone_size: many
j_call: TRBJ1-4

cdr3_nt: TGTGCCAGCAGCTCCGGACTAGCGGGCGGGGATACGCAGTATTTT
cdr3_aa: CASSSGLAGGDTQYF
d_call: TRBD2
v_call: TRBV7-9
clone_size: many
j_call: TRBJ2-3

cdr3_nt: TGTGCCAGCAGCTTACCGAGGGCTGGACTAGCGGGCAATGAGCAGTTCTTC
cdr3_aa: CASSLPRAGLAGNEQFF
d_call: TRBD2
v_call: TRBV7-2
clone_size: NA
j_call: TRBJ2-1

cdr3_nt: TGTGCCAGCAGCTTGTGGGACAGGGGGCCGTGGACTGAAGCTTTCTTT
cdr3_aa: CASSLWDRGPWTEAFF
d_call: TRBD1
v_call: TRBV5-6
clone_size: NA
j_call: TRBJ1-1

cdr3_nt: TGCGCCAGCAGCCAAGAGACTAGCGGGGTCTCTGGGGCCAACGTCCTGACTTTC
cdr3_aa: CASSQETSGVSGANVLTF
d_call: TRBD2
v_call: TRBV4-3
clone_size: many
j_call: TRBJ2-6

cdr3_nt: TGTGCTAAGACAACAGGGGAGTATGGCTACACCTTC
cdr3_aa: CAKTTGEYGYTF
d_call: TRBD1
v_call: TRBV2
clone_size: NA
j_call: TRBJ1-2

cdr3_nt: TGTGCCAGCAGCCTGGACCCCTCGGGGAAACTGTTTTTT
cdr3_aa: CASSLDPSGKLFF
d_call: NA
v_call: TRBV7-2
clone_size: few
j_call: TRBJ1-4

cdr3_nt: TGTGCCATCAGTGAGTCCGAAAGCTCCTACGAGCAGTACTTC
cdr3_aa: CAISESESSYEQYF
d_call: NA
v_call: TRBV10-3
clone_size: NA
j_call: TRBJ2-7

cdr3_nt: TGTGCCAGCAGCTTCGGGACAACGCAAGGAGTAATGAACACTGAAGCTTTCTTT
cdr3_aa: CASSFGTTQGVMNTEAFF
d_call: NA
v_call: TRBV7-9
clone_size: NA
j_call: TRBJ1-1

cdr3_nt: TGCAGTGCTAGAGAGAGTGGGCAGTCTCGGCAGCCCCAGCATTTT
cdr3_aa: CSARESGQSRQPQHF
d_call: NA
v_call: TRBV20-1
clone_size: many
j_call: TRBJ1-5

cdr3_nt: TGTGCCAGCAGCTTCGACAGGGCTGGAGGCAATGAGCAGTTCTTC
cdr3_aa: CASSFDRAGGNEQFF
d_call: TRBD1
v_call: TRBV5-6
clone_size: NA
j_call: TRBJ2-1

cdr3_nt: TGTGCCAGCAGCTCACCCCCAGGCTCTGGAAACACCATATATTTT
cdr3_aa: CASSSPPGSGNTIYF
d_call: NA
v_call: TRBV7-9
clone_size: many
j_call: TRBJ1-3

cdr3_nt: TGTGCCAGCAGCTTAGGTGGGGGGACCACAGATACGCAGTATTTT
cdr3_aa: CASSLGGGTTDTQYF
d_call: NA
v_call: TRBV11-2
clone_size: NA
j_call: TRBJ2-3

cdr3_nt: TGTGCCACCAGCAAAGGTATTGTGCAGTTCTTC
cdr3_aa: CATSKGIVQFF
d_call: NA
v_call: TRBV15
clone_size: NA
j_call: TRBJ2-1

cdr3_nt: TGTGCCAGCAGCCAAGATCTAGCTAGCGGGGGGGAGCTGTTTTTT
cdr3_aa: CASSQDLASGGELFF
d_call: TRBD2
v_call: TRBV3-1
clone_size: few
j_call: TRBJ2-2

cdr3_nt: TGTGCCAGCAGGCCTACAGGGTTCTATGGCTACACCTTC
cdr3_aa: CASRPTGFYGYTF
d_call: NA
v_call: TRBV25-1
clone_size: many
j_call: TRBJ1-2

cdr3_nt: TGTGCCAGCACCCATATATCAGATACGCAGTATTTT
cdr3_aa: CASTHISDTQYF
d_call: NA
v_call: TRBV7-8
clone_size: many
j_call: TRBJ2-3

cdr3_nt: TGCGCCAGCAGCTTCATCAGAGCAGGGGGAAACTATGGCTACACCTTC
cdr3_aa: CASSFIRAGGNYGYTF
d_call: TRBD1
v_call: TRBV4-1
clone_size: many
j_call: TRBJ1-2

cdr3_nt: TGTGCCAGTAGTATAAAGGCCCATCAGCCCCAGCATTTT
cdr3_aa: CASSIKAHQPQHF
d_call: NA
v_call: TRBV19
clone_size: NA
j_call: TRBJ1-5

cdr3_nt: TGCGCCAGCAGCCAAGGGACAGGAAAAATCTACGAGCAGTACTTC
cdr3_aa: CASSQGTGKIYEQYF
d_call: TRBD1
v_call: TRBV4-3
clone_size: many
j_call: TRBJ2-7

cdr3_nt: TGCGCCAGCAGCTTGGGACAGCTCCTTAACTATGGCTACGCCTTC
cdr3_aa: CASSLGQLLNYGYAF
d_call: NA
v_call: TRBV5-1
clone_size: NA
j_call: TRBJ1-2

cdr3_nt: TGTGCCAGCAGTTACGCGACAGGGATGAGCAATCAGCCCCAGCATTTT
cdr3_aa: CASSYATGMSNQPQHF
d_call: TRBD1
v_call: TRBV12-3/TRBV12-4
clone_size: NA
j_call: TRBJ1-5

cdr3_nt: TGTGCCACCAGTGCTCCTGGCGGACTAGTTAGGGCCGGGGAGCTGTTTTTT
cdr3_aa: CATSAPGGLVRAGELFF
d_call: TRBD2
v_call: TRBV24-1
clone_size: once
j_call: TRBJ2-2

cdr3_nt: TGTGCCAGCAGCCAGCTACTAGCGGGGGGGCCCCAAGAGACCCAGTACTTC
cdr3_aa: CASSQLLAGGPQETQYF
d_call: TRBD2
v_call: TRBV7-2
clone_size: many
j_call: TRBJ2-5

cdr3_nt: TGCGCCAGCAGCCACCCCCGGACAGGGGGGGGGGAGCTGTTTTTT
cdr3_aa: CASSHPRTGGGELFF
d_call: TRBD1
v_call: TRBV4-3
clone_size: many
j_call: TRBJ2-2

cdr3_nt: TGTGCCAGCAGCTTTACAGGGGTTTTTCCCGAAAAAATAGAAGCTTTCTTT
cdr3_aa: CASSFTGVFPEKIEAFF
d_call: TRBD1
v_call: TRBV7-9
clone_size: few
j_call: TRBJ1-1

cdr3_nt: TGCGCCAGCAGTCTGGAAGGGGGGTCTGGAAACACCATATATTTT
cdr3_aa: CASSLEGGSGNTIYF
d_call: NA
v_call: TRBV4-3
clone_size: many
j_call: TRBJ1-3

cdr3_nt: TGTGCCAGCAGCTTAAGTTCTCTGGCGAACGGACTACAAGAGACCCAGTACTTC
cdr3_aa: CASSLSSLANGLQETQYF
d_call: NA
v_call: TRBV11-1
clone_size: once
j_call: TRBJ2-5

cdr3_nt: TGTGCCAGCAGGGGTTCATGGGGGAGCCACGAGCAGTACTTC
cdr3_aa: CASRGSWGSHEQYF
d_call: NA
v_call: TRBV25-1
clone_size: NA
j_call: TRBJ2-7

cdr3_nt: TGCGCCAGCAGCGCGGACAGGGTCGATGGCTACACCTTC
cdr3_aa: CASSADRVDGYTF
d_call: TRBD1
v_call: TRBV5-1
clone_size: many
j_call: TRBJ1-2

cdr3_nt: TGTGCCAGCTCACCTTCCGGGACACTGAACACTGAAGCTTTCTTT
cdr3_aa: CASSPSGTLNTEAFF
d_call: NA
v_call: TRBV18
clone_size: NA
j_call: TRBJ1-1

cdr3_nt: TGTGCCAGCAGTCAAGGGAACCAAGGGACCCAGTACTTC
cdr3_aa: CASSQGNQGTQYF
d_call: NA
v_call: TRBV7-9
clone_size: NA
j_call: TRBJ2-5

cdr3_nt: TGTGCCAGCAGCCGACCACTAGCGGGGGGGAACATTCAGTACTTC
cdr3_aa: CASSRPLAGGNIQYF
d_call: TRBD2
v_call: TRBV11-2
clone_size: NA
j_call: TRBJ2-4

cdr3_nt: TGCAGTGCTAGAGTGGGAGATGAAAAACTGTTTTTT
cdr3_aa: CSARVGDEKLFF
d_call: NA
v_call: TRBV20-1
clone_size: many
j_call: TRBJ1-4